These T cell receptor beta chains were read from a single sample in a study of blood T cells in healthy people across ages. TCRdb re-called the 5' RACE reads through MiXCR, storing one row per CDR3 protein. Altogether some 1.4 million distinct CDR3 sequences are present, roughly 40% being singletons, with the ten largest covering roughly 7.7%. Sample: blood. The receptors stem from a woman between 18 and 30 years old in good health. CDR3s include the opening cysteine and the closing phenylalanine or tryptophan. The D gene is left open where the match is weak. The size entry is marked missing in some rows and otherwise reads once, few, many or a size class.

j_call,v_call,clone_size,d_call,cdr3_nt,cdr3_aa
TRBJ2-5,TRBV7-6,NA,NA,TGTGCCAGCAGCTTAGCGCTACAGGGTCAAGAGACCCAGTACTTC,CASSLALQGQETQYF
TRBJ2-1,TRBV25-1,NA,TRBD2,TGTGCCAGCAGTGCGACAGCGGGACCAAGCTCCTACAATGAGCAGTTCTTC,CASSATAGPSSYNEQFF
TRBJ2-3,TRBV5-5,few,NA,TGTGCCAGCAGCTTTCGGGACCGGCCTAGCACAGATACGCAGTATTTT,CASSFRDRPSTDTQYF
TRBJ2-7,TRBV27,few,TRBD1,TGTGCCAGCAGTTCGCGCCGACAGGGGGGCGACGAGCAGTACTTC,CASSSRRQGGDEQYF
TRBJ2-4,TRBV3-1,NA,NA,TGTGCCAGCAGCCGACTAGGAGGGGAAGGAGCCAAAAACATTCAGTACTTC,CASSRLGGEGAKNIQYF
TRBJ2-6,TRBV20-1,once,NA,TGCAGTGCTCCCGGGACAAGTCCTGGGGCCAACGTCCTGACTTTC,CSAPGTSPGANVLTF
TRBJ2-1,TRBV28,NA,NA,TGTGCCAGCAGTTTTTCTGGGGGCGCAGAGAGAGAGACCCAGTTCTTC,CASSFSGGAERETQFF
TRBJ2-5,TRBV16,NA,NA,TGTGCCAGCAGCCAATCGGGACTTAGCGTGGAGACCCAGTACTTC,CASSQSGLSVETQYF
TRBJ2-6,TRBV6-5,NA,NA,TGTGCCAGCCAAGGACAAAACTCTGGGGCCAACGTCCTGACTTTC,CASQGQNSGANVLTF
TRBJ2-1,TRBV29-1,many,NA,TGCAGCGTTGAAGGGCAGAGCCCCTACAATGAGCAGTTCTTC,CSVEGQSPYNEQFF
TRBJ1-2,TRBV20-1,few,NA,TGCAGTGCTAGGGAAGGACGGGGCTACACCTTC,CSAREGRGYTF
TRBJ2-5,TRBV18,NA,NA,TGTGCCAGCTCACCACAGGGCCCCTACAATGAGCAGTACTTC,CASSPQGPYNEQYF
TRBJ2-7,TRBV7-2,many,NA,TGTGCCAGCGCATTCCCGGGCTACGAGCAGTACTTC,CASAFPGYEQYF
TRBJ2-1,TRBV10-3,NA,TRBD2,TGTGCCATCAGTGAACGACTAGCGGCTTCCTACAATGAGCAGTTCTTC,CAISERLAASYNEQFF
TRBJ2-1,TRBV20-1,few,NA,TGCAGTGCCTCTGAGAAGGAAGCAGTCCTAGGACGGGGGCTACATGGGCAGTTCTTC,CSASEKEAVLGRGLHGQFF
TRBJ1-5,TRBV20-1,few,NA,TGCAGTGCCGCTAAGGGACCAAGCAATCAGCCCCAGCATTTT,CSAAKGPSNQPQHF
TRBJ2-7,TRBV20-1,NA,NA,TGCAGTGCCACACAGGGAAGCTCCGACGAGCAGTACTTC,CSATQGSSDEQYF
TRBJ1-2,TRBV7-9,NA,NA,TGTGCCAGCAGCTTAGAACAGGGTGTTGGCGGCTACACCTTC,CASSLEQGVGGYTF
TRBJ2-7,TRBV7-9,few,TRBD2,TGTGCCAGCAGCTTAGGTTCGGCGGGAGACAGAAATGAGCAGTACTTC,CASSLGSAGDRNEQYF
TRBJ1-2,TRBV12-3/TRBV12-4,few,NA,TGTGCCAGCAGTGTCGTAGACGGGGCCCCCTTTAAAGGCTACACCTTC,CASSVVDGAPFKGYTF
TRBJ2-7,TRBV24-1,NA,TRBD2,TGTGCCACCAGTGATTTGAGTAGCGGGGATGACAATGAGCAGTACTTC,CATSDLSSGDDNEQYF
TRBJ2-5,TRBV7-9,few,TRBD2,TGTGCCAGCAGCTGGGGGGGAGAGACCCAGTACTTC,CASSWGGETQYF
TRBJ2-3,TRBV10-2,few,NA,TGCGCCAGCAGGGAGGGCGCACCTAGCACAGATACGCAGTATTTT,CASREGAPSTDTQYF
TRBJ2-4,TRBV5-1,NA,TRBD1,TGCGCCAGCAGCTTGGCCGTCTACATTGGACAGGGGTCTCACAAAAACATTCAGTACTTC,CASSLAVYIGQGSHKNIQYF
TRBJ2-7,TRBV11-1,few,NA,TGTGCCAGCAGCTTTGTGAGGGGGACCCCCTCCTACGAGCAGTACTTC,CASSFVRGTPSYEQYF
TRBJ1-1,TRBV7-9,few,NA,TGTGCCAGCACCCGAGGGGTGGAGGGACGAGCTGAAGCTTTCTTT,CASTRGVEGRAEAFF
TRBJ2-5,TRBV20-1,few,NA,TGCAGCGCTGAAGGACGCCTCCAAGAGACCCAGTACTTC,CSAEGRLQETQYF
TRBJ2-7,TRBV7-9,NA,NA,TGTGCCAGCAGCCCCGAAGGGGGATCCTACTACGAGCAGTACTTC,CASSPEGGSYYEQYF
TRBJ1-5,TRBV28,NA,TRBD1,TGTGCCAGCAGTTTATTTTCACCGACAGGGCATGGACATCAGCCCCAGCATTTT,CASSLFSPTGHGHQPQHF
TRBJ1-2,TRBV12-3/TRBV12-4,NA,NA,TGTGCCAGCAGTTGCGATGAGGACGAAGTTTCGGATGGCTACACCTTC,CASSCDEDEVSDGYTF
TRBJ2-5,TRBV5-1,few,TRBD2,TGCGCCAGCAGCGGGAGGGTCGGAGGGGAGACCCAGTACTTC,CASSGRVGGETQYF
TRBJ2-5,TRBV7-9,few,TRBD1,TGTGCCAGCAGCTCGGACAGGGTTTCGGAGCAGTACTTC,CASSSDRVSEQYF
TRBJ1-6,TRBV27,NA,NA,TGTGCCAGCAGTCCGACACGGCGAATAGAAAATTCACCCCTCCACTTT,CASSPTRRIENSPLHF
TRBJ2-7,TRBV5-1,NA,NA,TGCGCCAGCAGCTTAAGGGATTTACCTACCTACGAGCAGTACTTC,CASSLRDLPTYEQYF
TRBJ2-7,TRBV15,few,NA,TGTGCCACCAGTCGGCCGGGGACCTACGAGCAGTACTTC,CATSRPGTYEQYF
TRBJ2-7,TRBV4-1,NA,NA,TGCGCCAGCAGCCCCAACGGGATTGAGCAGTACTTC,CASSPNGIEQYF
TRBJ1-2,TRBV3-1,NA,TRBD1,TGTGCCAGCAGCCAAGACGCGGACAGGAGCGGCTACACCTTC,CASSQDADRSGYTF
TRBJ1-1,TRBV30,NA,NA,TGTGCCTGGAGGCCCTTAGGGGACAAAGCTTTCTTT,CAWRPLGDKAFF
TRBJ2-3,TRBV12-3/TRBV12-4,once,NA,TGTGCCAGCAGTTTAAGGGCGTTAGGAACAGATACGCAGTATTTT,CASSLRALGTDTQYF
TRBJ2-7,TRBV15,NA,NA,TGTGCCACCAGCAGAGGAGGGACATTCTCCTACGAGCAGTACTTC,CATSRGGTFSYEQYF
TRBJ2-3,TRBV15,few,TRBD2,TGTGCCACCAGCGAGGGGAGTAGCGGGAAGGGCACAGATACGCAGTATTTT,CATSEGSSGKGTDTQYF
TRBJ2-5,TRBV2,NA,TRBD2,TGTGCCAGCAGTGAGGCGACGGGACTAGTTGAGACCCAGTACTTC,CASSEATGLVETQYF
TRBJ1-6,TRBV6-6,NA,NA,TGTGCCAGCAGTTCGGATCGTAATTCACCCCTCCACTTT,CASSSDRNSPLHF
TRBJ2-1,TRBV6-5,NA,TRBD2,TGCGCCAGCAGTTACTCGGCTAGCGGGAGTTCGAGCTCCTACAATGAGCAGTTCTTC,CASSYSASGSSSSYNEQFF
TRBJ2-3,TRBV4-1,NA,NA,TGCGCCAGCAGCCTCAAAGACCTGGCAGATACGCAGTATTTT,CASSLKDLADTQYF
TRBJ1-1,TRBV7-9,few,NA,TGTGCCAGCAGTTTAATAGGGGGCACTGAAGCTTTCTTT,CASSLIGGTEAFF